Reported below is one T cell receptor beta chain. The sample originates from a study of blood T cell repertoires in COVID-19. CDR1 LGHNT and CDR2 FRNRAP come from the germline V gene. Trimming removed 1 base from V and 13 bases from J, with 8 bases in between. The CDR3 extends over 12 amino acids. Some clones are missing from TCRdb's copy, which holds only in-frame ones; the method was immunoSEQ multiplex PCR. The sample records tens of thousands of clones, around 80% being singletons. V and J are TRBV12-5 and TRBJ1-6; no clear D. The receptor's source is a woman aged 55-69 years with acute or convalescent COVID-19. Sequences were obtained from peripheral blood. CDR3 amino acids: CASGLGAFPLHF. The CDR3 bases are TGTGCTAGTGGTTTGGGGGCTTTTCCCCTCCACTTT.